These 22 T cell receptor beta chains were all obtained from the same sample, sequenced in a study of post-analysis software for immune sequencing data. Study-level results: Roughly 5 TRBV segments occurring more often in patients than controls included TRBV5-6, TRBV5-1 and TRBV20-1.

Built from TCR beta cDNA, the libraries had unique molecular identifiers in them. TCRdb reanalysed the PCR reads using MiXCR and keeps one entry per CDR3 protein. The sample records hundreds of thousands of distinct CDR3 sequences, 59% being singletons. These receptors have no known antigen. Source material: blood. These receptors all stem from a girl aged 2 to 10 with multiple sclerosis.

The rearrangement links TRBV7-2 to TRBJ2-7; 7 nucleotides match TRBD1. Matching the DNA end better, TRBJ2-1 makes the J call doubtful. Germline V gene lookup returns CDR1 SGHTA and CDR2 FQGNSA. The CDR3 extends over 13 amino acids. The CDR3 DNA sequence: TGTGCCAGCAGCTATAGACAGGGCGGCGAGCAGTTCTTC. Its protein is CASSYRQGGEQFF.

The CDR3 region has the DNA TGCAGCGTTGCCAGAGGAGAGGGCTATGGCTACACCTTC. Translation gives CSVARGEGYGYTF. This chain joins TRBV29-1 and TRBJ1-2; D remains unclear. From germline, CDR1 is SQVTM and CDR2 ANQGSEA. The CDR3 covers 13 residues. V dropped 4 bases and J dropped 4 bases, with 13 bases sitting between them.

The chain uses TRBV27 and TRBJ1-5; possibly TRBD1 for D (6 bases). The length of the CDR3 is 15 residues. V lost 3 bases and J lost 9, with 18 bases in between. The germline V gene has CDR1 MNHEY and CDR2 SMNVEV (reference sequence). CDR3 sequence reads: CASSLTRGAGGPQHF. In DNA form, the CDR3 reads TGTGCCAGCAGTTTGACGAGGGGGGCCGGAGGGCCCCAGCATTTT.

There are a few counts of this clonotype. The V and J genes are TRBV7-9 and TRBJ2-3; 9 nucleotides line up with TRBD2. This CDR3 comprises 16 residues. Germline-derived CDR1 and CDR2 are SEHNR and FQNEAQ (reference sequence). Trimming cost V 5 bases and J 4 bases; bases outside gene matches: 10. The DNA of the CDR3 is TGTGCCAGCAGCCCTGATAGCGGGGGTCGGTCAGATACGCAGTATTTT. Translated: CASSPDSGGRSDTQYF.

This clonotype appeared once. The chain employs TRBV7-9 and TRBJ2-5; the match to TRBD1 covers 7 bases. The J segment lost 2 bases and the V segment lost 3 bases, leaving 3 bases of the junction unmatched. CDR3 size: 14 residues. Germline V gene lookup returns CDR1 SEHNR and CDR2 FQNEAQ (reference sequence). The chain's CDR3 is CASSFTGVQETQYF. The CDR3 DNA follows: TGTGCCAGCAGCTTTACAGGGGTGCAAGAGACCCAGTACTTC.

Regarding this clonotype: An end of the junction differs from the germline gene, which may be a read error. DNA of the CDR3: TGTGCTATCAGTGCGTCAGGCAAAGAGACCCAGTACTTC. Its protein product is CAISASGKETQYF. V is TRBV10-3 and J is TRBJ2-5; D remains unclear. Germline lookup yields CDR1 ENHRY and CDR2 SYGVKD. This CDR3 has 13 amino acids.

Regarding this clonotype: One junction end does not reproduce the germline sequence, and a read error may be involved. The genes are TRBV20-1 and TRBJ2-7; D unclear. There are 14 residues in the CDR3. Germline CDR1 is DFQATT and CDR2 is SNEGSKA (reference sequence). CDR3 loop: CSASRELVMSERYF. The CDR3 region has the DNA TGCAGTGCTTCCCGAGAACTGGTTATGAGCGAGCGGTACTTC.

The gene calls are TRBV4-1 and TRBJ2-1; 8 bases match TRBD2. The germline V gene encodes CDR1 MGHRA and CDR2 YSYEKL. The V gene end was trimmed by 2 bases and the J gene end by 6 bases; junction bases not matched to a gene: 6. This CDR3 is built from 15 residues. CDR3 DNA: TGCGCCAGCAGCCAATTACTGCGGGAGGTCAATGAGCAGTTCTTC. Its protein product is CASSQLLREVNEQFF.

The chain carries TRBV5-1 and TRBJ2-3; D uncertain. The germline CDR1 and CDR2 sequences are SGHRS and YFSETQ. V dropped 4 bases and J dropped 2 bases, with 8 bases sitting between them. The CDR3 loop spans 13 amino acids. In nucleotides, the CDR3 is TGCGCCAGCAGCGGGCCAGACACAGATACGCAGTATTTT. Amino acids: CASSGPDTDTQYF.

This chain uses TRBV5-1 with TRBJ2-3; TRBD1 is a possible D gene (5 bases). Trimming stripped 0 bases from V and 5 bases from J, with 16 bases between. This CDR3 has 16 amino acids. CDR1 is SGHRS and CDR2 is YFSETQ in the germline V gene. The CDR3 spells CASSLDRPKDRDTQYF. CDR3 bases: TGCGCCAGCAGCTTGGACAGACCCAAAGACAGAGATACGCAGTATTTT.

This rearrangement joins TRBV12-3 or TRBV12-4 to TRBJ1-2; no clear D. Trimming shortened V by 5 bases and J by 4 bases, and 17 bases separated the two germline ends. CDR3 length equals 15 residues. CDR3 sequence (DNA): TGTGCCAGCAGTCGCGGGATACTAGGTTTCTATGGCTACACCTTC. Encoded protein: CASSRGILGFYGYTF.

The table lists this clonotype with a count of one. The DNA for the CDR3 is TGTGCCTGGAATAAGGAAGGGGAGCTGTTTTTT. Protein product: CAWNKEGELFF. The V gene is TRBV30, the J gene TRBJ2-2; unclear D gene. CDR3 length: 11 residues. Germline CDR1 GTSNPN, CDR2 SVGIG (reference sequence). V dropped 4 bases and J dropped 8 bases, with 8 bases sitting between them.

V gene TRBV30 combines with J gene TRBJ1-4; D ambiguous. V was shortened by 0 bases and J by 8 bases, with 16 bases between the two germline ends. Germline lookup yields CDR1 GTSNPN and CDR2 SVGIG (reference sequence). There are 15 residues in the CDR3. In nucleotides, the CDR3 is TGTGCCTGGAGTGTCGGGCCAGCCATGGTAGAAAAACTGTTTTTT. This sequence encodes CAWSVGPAMVEKLFF.

The rearrangement links TRBV20-1 to TRBJ2-5; tentatively, D is TRBD1 or TRBD2 (6 bases each). Deletions cut 1 base from V and 1 base from J, with 13 bases between. This CDR3 region has 15 residues. The germline CDR1 and CDR2 sequences are DFQATT and SNEGSKA (reference sequence). The CDR3 is CSARGGAESQETQYF. In DNA, the CDR3 is TGCAGTGCTAGAGGGGGGGCGGAGAGCCAAGAGACCCAGTACTTC.

The chain joins TRBV20-1 to TRBJ2-1, with 14 nucleotides matching TRBD2. The length of the CDR3 is 17 residues. The V gene end was trimmed by 0 bases and the J gene end by 8 bases; junction bases not matched to a gene: 9. The germline gives CDR1 DFQATT, CDR2 SNEGSKA (reference sequence). The CDR3 sequence is CSARDRGLAGVWDEQFF. CDR3 nucleotide sequence: TGCAGTGCTAGAGATAGGGGACTAGCGGGAGTATGGGATGAGCAGTTCTTC.

This clonotype was counted between two and nine times. The rearrangement joins TRBV29-1 to TRBJ2-3; maybe TRBD1 (7 bases). CDR1 is SQVTM, CDR2 ANQGSEA, per germline. The CDR3 runs 13 residues. V lost 7 bases to trimming and J lost 6 bases, with 17 bases between them. CDR3 nucleotides: TGCAGCGCAGGGGGAGGCGACACGGATACGCAGTATTTT. Protein product: CSAGGGDTDTQYF.

The chain is built from TRBV12-3 or TRBV12-4 and TRBJ2-5; D call uncertain. Trimming took 7 bases from V and 5 from J, leaving 11 bases between them. This CDR3 contains 12 residues. CDR3 amino acids: CASTINWETQYF. The CDR3 DNA follows: TGTGCCAGCACTATCAATTGGGAGACCCAGTACTTC.

The gene calls are TRBV29-1 and TRBJ2-3; perhaps TRBD2 as D (7 bases). Trimming cost V 5 bases and J 4 bases, with 16 bases left between them. Germline V gene lookup returns CDR1 SQVTM and CDR2 ANQGSEA. This CDR3 contains 14 residues. The CDR3 nucleotides are TGCAGCGTTTTGGGGGCGGGGAGGGCAGATACGCAGTATTTT. The encoded protein is CSVLGAGRADTQYF.

The chain combines TRBV7-3 with TRBJ2-3; a possible D gene is TRBD2 (6 bases). The germline CDR1 and CDR2 sequences are SGHTA and FQGTGA. The CDR3 runs to 15 residues. V lost 6 bases to trimming and J lost 0 bases, with 13 bases between them. DNA for the CDR3: TGTGCCAGCAGGGACGGGACTTCTAGCACAGATACGCAGTATTTT. Protein product: CASRDGTSSTDTQYF.

The rearrangement links TRBV12-3 or TRBV12-4 to TRBJ2-7, with 8 bases aligning to TRBD1. The J call is doubtful: the DNA matches TRBJ2-4 better. The CDR3 has 14 residues. CDR3 bases: TGTGCCAGCAGTTTGGGGACAGGCTCAAACATTCAGTACTTC. Translation: CASSLGTGSNIQYF.

V and J are TRBV25-1 and TRBJ2-7, with TRBD1 as a possible D gene (5 bases). The J call is in doubt because the DNA end fits TRBJ2-4 better. This CDR3 contains 15 residues. Per the germline V gene, CDR1 is MGHDK and CDR2 is SYGVNS. CDR3 sequence (DNA): TGTGCCAGCAGTCCAACAGGCCGGACCAGTGACATTCAGTACTTC. This codes for CASSPTGRTSDIQYF.

This clonotype was detected only a few times. The V and J genes are TRBV29-1 and TRBJ1-2, with 8 positions matching TRBD1. This CDR3 region has 13 residues. The V gene's germline CDR1 is SQVTM and CDR2 ANQGSEA. V dropped 2 bases and J dropped 4; count of bases not matched to a gene: 3. The CDR3 region is CSVESGGAYGYTF. The CDR3 region has the DNA TGCAGCGTTGAATCAGGGGGCGCCTATGGCTACACCTTC.